This TCR beta chain was observed in a study of CD8+CD57+ T cells in acquired aplastic anemia. As concerns this clonotype: Relative to the germline gene, one junction end is altered; a read error may explain this.

Profiling that covered TCR beta VDJ and CDR3 relied on genomic DNA as its template. TCRdb called the reads again in MiXCR, with one record for every CDR3 protein. Of 200,000 to 250,000 distinct CDR3 sequences listed, 34% were seen once; the top ten hold around 1.1%. Germline values: CDR1 SGHTA, CDR2 FQGNSA. The CDR3 length is 15 residues. This chain links TRBV7-2 with TRBJ1-3, with unresolved D. Specimen: sorted CD4+, CD8+, or CD8+CD57+ T cells (not recorded which) from PBMCs. The sequence came from a human donor in good health, serving as a control. The CDR3: CASSLSISPGNTTYF. The CDR3 DNA reads TGTGCCAGCAGCTTGAGCATCTCCCCTGGAAACACCACATATTTT.